Described below is a single T cell receptor (beta chain) sequence and its context. As yet, its antigen is unknown. CDR1 and CDR2 (germline): SQVTM, ANQGSEA. CDR3 length: 12 residues. Trimming left V 4 bases short and J 3 bases short, with 10 bases between. Isolated RNA was reverse transcribed into cDNA used as the sequencing template. This table comes from immunoSEQ multiplex PCR, and its TCRdb copy is limited to in-frame clones, with some not included. The repertoire holds 150,000 or so clones, with approximately 87% as singletons. This record belongs to a study of CD8+ T cells in alopecia areata. About the research overall: Treated patients received oral tofacitinib, 5 to 10 mg twice daily. The study, taken as a whole, reports: Sequence data from scalp samples additionally include resident alphabeta T cells of normal skin. Especially in alopecia totalis/universalis, lesional scalp showed greater clonality than normal scalp did.

This sequence joins TRBV29-1 and TRBJ2-7, with D perhaps matching TRBD2 (6 bases). The source is a human donor with alopecia areata. The sample here was CD8+ T cells sorted from blood, taken at week 0. The DNA for the CDR3 is TGCAGCGTTGGTGACGGGGGCTACGAGCAGTACTTC. The encoded protein is CSVGDGGYEQYF.